Presented here are 21 T cell receptor beta chains from one specimen sequenced in a study of vaccination and CD4 T cells after COVID-19. The study sequenced cultured CD4+ T cell DNA using the Oncomine TCR Beta short-read assay. TCRdb re-called the PCR reads through MiXCR, storing one row per CDR3 protein. The data hold under 20,000 distinct CDR3 sequences, with around three fifths observed a single time. Documented treatment: approximately 9-day PBMC culture with coronavirus spike peptide pools or control peptides (ViraFEST assay). The antigens these receptors bind are not known. Specimen: CD4+ T cells from blood, cultured in vitro. These receptors all stem from a human donor who had recovered from COVID-19.

The chain links TRBV6-1 to TRBJ2-7; D may match TRBD1 or TRBD2 (5 bases each). This CDR3 region has 14 residues. V was clipped by 5 bases and J by 4 bases, with 15 bases between them. Germline V gene data show CDR1 as MNHNS and CDR2 as SASEGT. For the CDR3, the DNA is TGTGCCAGCAGTCGGGACGGAACTTTTTACGAGCAGTACTTC. This translates into CASSRDGTFYEQYF.

The chain uses TRBV11-3 and TRBJ2-7; 8 nucleotides line up with TRBD1. The CDR3 length is 15 residues. Losses at the gene ends were 3 bases for V and 4 bases for J; bases not matched to a gene: 8. The V gene's germline CDR1 is SGHNT and CDR2 YENEEA. The CDR3 loop is CASSLRQGARYEQYF. The CDR3 DNA sequence: TGTGCCAGCAGCTTGAGGCAGGGGGCGCGTTACGAGCAGTACTTC. The variable domain in full, with the rest retrieved from reference TRBV11-3 and TRBJ2-7, is EAGVVQSPRYKIIEKKQPVAFWCNPISGHNTLYWYLQNLGQGPELLIRYENEEAVDDSQLPKDRFSAERLKGVDSTLKIQPAELGDSAVYLCASSLRQGARYEQYFGPGTRLTVT.

This rearrangement joins TRBV7-2 to TRBJ2-3; weak D call: TRBD2 (6 bases). With 3 bases removed from V and 4 bases from J, the gap between germline ends came to 17 bases. Germline V gene data show CDR1 as SGHTA and CDR2 as FQGNSA. This CDR3 is built from 16 residues. The CDR3 here is CASSFSSAGWADTQYF. The CDR3 bases are TGTGCCAGCAGCTTTTCGTCCGCGGGGTGGGCAGATACGCAGTATTTT.

The chain recombines TRBV7-9 with TRBJ1-1; TRBD1 agrees at 8 bases. The CDR3 sequence is 15 residues long. Germline values: CDR1 SEHNR, CDR2 FQNEAQ (reference sequence). The J segment lost 2 bases and the V segment lost 4 bases, leaving 6 bases of the junction unmatched. The CDR3 sequence: CASSSSGQGNTEAFF. CDR3 bases: TGTGCCAGCAGCTCCTCCGGACAGGGTAACACTGAAGCTTTCTTT.

The V call is TRBV20-1, the J call TRBJ2-7; TRBD1 matches 9 bases. Unmatched junction bases numbered 5, after V lost 5 bases and J lost 3 bases. The CDR3 contains 13 residues. The germline V gene encodes CDR1 DFQATT and CDR2 SNEGSKA (reference sequence). The chain's CDR3 is CSASRTGVYEQYF. Here the CDR3 DNA reads TGCAGTGCTTCCCGGACAGGGGTCTACGAGCAGTACTTC.

The CDR3 nucleotides read TGCAGTGCTAGTGGACAGGTCTCCGAGCAGTACTTC. As protein: CSASGQVSEQYF. This chain links TRBV20-1 with TRBJ2-7; 7 nucleotides agree with TRBD1. CDR1 is DFQATT, CDR2 SNEGSKA, per germline (reference sequence). The CDR3 covers 12 residues. Losses at the gene ends were 3 bases for V and 6 bases for J; bases not matched to a gene: 5.

This clonotype was counted a few times. Relative to the germline gene, one junction end is altered; a read error may explain this. For the CDR3, the DNA is TGCAGTGCTCGAGACATACAGGGGGCGGGAGGCTACACCTTC. Encoded protein: CSARDIQGAGGYTF. The chain has TRBV20-1 and TRBJ1-2; 9 bases are a match to TRBD1. This CDR3 region has 14 residues. CDR1 and CDR2 from the germline V gene are DFQATT and SNEGSKA (reference sequence).

This clonotype has a single count. The CDR3 region is CASSRQSYNSPLHF. The CDR3, as DNA: TGTGCCAGCAGTCGACAGTCCTATAATTCACCCCTCCACTTT. V gene TRBV27 combines with J gene TRBJ1-6, with D possibly TRBD1 on 5 matching bases. The V end was cut by 5 bases, the J end by 1 base, with 6 bases between. The germline V gene has CDR1 MNHEY and CDR2 SMNVEV (reference sequence). The CDR3 is made up of 14 amino acids.

This sequence joins TRBV20-1 and TRBJ1-1; 8 positions match TRBD1. Looked up from germline, CDR1 is DFQATT and CDR2 is SNEGSKA (reference sequence). This CDR3 has 15 amino acids. V gave up 4 bases and J gave up 3 bases; unmatched junction bases: 10. In DNA, the CDR3 is TGCAGTGCTAACGACAGGGGAAGAAGCGACACTGAAGCTTTCTTT. This encodes CSANDRGRSDTEAFF.

The chain is built from TRBV4-1 and TRBJ1-2, with unresolved D. The ends were cut back, 5 bases at V and 7 bases at J, with 20 bases in the middle. Germline lookup yields CDR1 MGHRA and CDR2 YSYEKL. This CDR3 region has 15 residues. The CDR3 nucleotides read TGCGCCAGCAGCAGGCCCCTTGGGAGGCTGCGTGGCTACACCTTC. This translates into CASSRPLGRLRGYTF.

This clonotype showed up just a few times. This chain uses TRBV25-1 with TRBJ2-6, with D perhaps given as TRBD1 or TRBD2 (5 bases each). The CDR3 is made up of 16 amino acids. Germline CDR1 is MGHDK and CDR2 is SYGVNS. The V gene lost 4 bases and the J gene lost 0 bases, with 10 bases spanning the gap. The CDR3 spells CASSGGGSSGANVLTF. The CDR3 DNA reads as TGTGCCAGCAGTGGTGGGGGTAGCTCTGGGGCCAACGTCCTGACTTTC.

The genes are TRBV24-1 and TRBJ1-1; D remains ambiguous. CDR3 length: 13 residues. CDR1 and CDR2 (germline): KGHDR, SFDVKD. V gave up 4 bases and J gave up 1 base, with 6 bases separating them. CDR3 region: CATSDVGNTEAFF. In nucleotides, the CDR3 is TGTGCCACCAGTGACGTAGGGAACACTGAAGCTTTCTTT.

This clonotype has more than one count but fewer than ten. The chain employs TRBV6-5 and TRBJ1-2; no reliable D call. V lost 4 bases and J 0 bases, leaving 12 bases between the germline ends. Germline lookup yields CDR1 MNHEY and CDR2 SVGAGI. The CDR3 has 15 amino acids. The CDR3 bases are TGTGCCAGCAGTTCCTGGGAAAACCCTAACTATGGCTACACCTTC. Translating gives CASSSWENPNYGYTF.

The chain combines TRBV2 with TRBJ1-1; D is ambiguous. Germline loops: CDR1 SNHLY, CDR2 FYNNEI. CDR3 length: 11 amino acids. The V end was cut by 7 bases, the J end by 5 bases, with 8 bases between. For the CDR3, the DNA is TGTGCCAGCATGGAGTATACTGAAGCTTTCTTT. Protein sequence: CASMEYTEAFF.

J is TRBJ1-2 and V is TRBV6-1; maybe TRBD1 (5 bases). The germline gives CDR1 MNHNS, CDR2 SASEGT. This CDR3 has 15 residues. V lost 7 bases, J lost 6 bases, and 21 bases lay in between. The CDR3 loop reads CASMEPGTQGHGYTF. The CDR3 DNA sequence: TGTGCCAGCATGGAGCCTGGGACGCAGGGCCATGGCTACACCTTC.

There are a few counts of this clonotype. The chain joins TRBV19 to TRBJ1-5; no clear D gene. The V and J ends lost 3 bases and 7 bases respectively, with 16 bases between them. This CDR3 spans 15 amino acids. Looked up from germline, CDR1 is LNHDA and CDR2 is SQIVND (reference sequence). CDR3 region: CASSISALDGQPQHF. The DNA of the CDR3 is TGTGCCAGTAGTATTTCGGCCCTGGACGGCCAGCCCCAGCATTTT. Full variable domain (rest looked up from reference TRBV19 and TRBJ1-5): DGGITQSPKYLFRKEGQNVTLSCEQNLNHDAMYWYRQDPGQGLRLIYYSQIVNDFQKGDIAEGYSVSREKKESFPLTVTSAQKNPTAFYLCASSISALDGQPQHFGDGTRLSIL.

This clonotype was detected only a few times. The V call is TRBV21-1, the J call TRBJ2-7; the listed D gene, TRBD2, was not tested against the DNA. TRBV21-1 is listed as a pseudogene. The CDR3 runs 17 residues. This chain's CDR3 is CASSLRRDLNTSYEQYF. The CDR3 DNA reads as TGTGCCAGCAGCCTCCGGCGGGACTTAAATACCTCCTACGAGCAGTACTTC.

The genes are TRBV12-3 or TRBV12-4 and TRBJ1-3; D possibly corresponds to TRBD1 (6 bases). CDR3 length equals 15 residues. With 5 bases removed from V and 4 bases from J, the gap between germline ends came to 15 bases. CDR3 region: CASSVGRQAGNTIYF. CDR3 nucleotide sequence: TGTGCCAGCAGTGTAGGTCGACAGGCCGGAAACACCATATATTTT.

The V gene is TRBV6-2 or TRBV6-3, the J gene TRBJ1-5; tentative D call: TRBD1 (6 bases). The V end lost 4 bases, the J end lost 7 bases, and 8 bases lay between the germline ends. The CDR3 has 12 residues. Germline CDR1 MNHEY, CDR2 SVGEGT. The CDR3 region is CASSSGDQPQHF. The CDR3 coding sequence is TGTGCCAGCAGTTCAGGGGACCAGCCCCAGCATTTT.

The rearrangement uses TRBV7-2 and TRBJ2-3; 8 bases fit TRBD2. This CDR3 is 15 amino acids long. V dropped 2 bases and J dropped 0; count of bases not matched to a gene: 1. The germline V gene has CDR1 SGHTA and CDR2 FQGNSA. This CDR3 reads CASSLSSGSTDTQYF. The CDR3, as DNA: TGTGCCAGCAGCTTATCTAGCGGGAGCACAGATACGCAGTATTTT.

A few counts support this clonotype. The chain employs TRBV4-2 and TRBJ1-4; TRBD1 might be the D (6 bases). Trimming pared 3 bases from V and 0 bases from J, leaving 14 bases between. Germline CDR1 is LGHNA and CDR2 is YNFKEQ. This CDR3 comprises 17 residues. The CDR3 DNA reads TGTGCCAGCAGCCACCCGACAGGAGGGGCAACTAATGAAAAACTGTTTTTT. It is translated as CASSHPTGGATNEKLFF.